This TCR beta chain comes out of a study of identifying expanded T cells in peripheral blood. No infections or other immune events were documented during collection. This CDR3 contains 14 residues. Germline CDR1 is PRHDT and CDR2 is FYEKMQ (reference sequence). Trimming removed 0 bases from V and 4 bases from J, with 7 bases in between. Using immunoSEQ multiplex PCR, the repertoire was profiled, and TCRdb retains in-frame clones only, with some absent. There are about 81,000 clones in the sample; roughly 84% occur only once, and around a fifth lies in the top ten. The study, taken as a whole, reports: Clone count variance between approximately two-week samples rose with total template count. Differentially abundant clones: 0.95 to 1.5 between replicates, 15 to 17 at roughly 2 weeks, more than 18 at four.

Note on this clone: The antigen remains unidentified.

The TCR comes from a person aged 18 to 75 in good health. Sequencing was carried out using blood. J is TRBJ1-3 and V is TRBV13; no firm D call. CDR3 region: CASSLGTGGNTIYF. The CDR3 DNA reads TGTGCCAGCAGCTTAGGAACGGGGGGAAACACCATATATTTT.